Below, 21 T cell receptor beta chains from the same sample are listed, as sequenced in a study of T cells expressing NK-cell markers. From the 5' RACE reads, TCRdb lists one entry per CDR3 protein and no DNA. The sample holds 90,000 to 130,000 distinct CDR3 sequences. The source material was blood T cells: a sorted CD56 or NKG2C T cell subset, CD4+ or CD8+ T cells, or bulk PBMC T cells (not recorded which). These receptors were taken from a woman aged 18-69 years in good health.

The rearrangement uses TRBV10-2 and TRBJ2-1; TCRdb's D call, TRBD2, is unchecked because there is no DNA. The CDR3 spans 15 residues. Germline loops: CDR1 WSHSY, CDR2 SAAADI. The chain's CDR3 is CASSDWTSGSYEQFF.

The V call is TRBV9, the J call TRBJ2-5; checking the TCRdb D call of TRBD1 is not possible without DNA. The CDR3 has 15 amino acids. Looked up from germline, CDR1 is SGDLS and CDR2 is YYNGEE. CDR3 in amino acids: CASSVSGQNGETQYF.

The chain carries TRBV9 and TRBJ2-3; TCRdb calls TRBD1, which cannot be checked without DNA. Germline-derived CDR1 and CDR2 are SGDLS and YYNGEE. The CDR3 extends over 15 amino acids. CDR3: CASSVGGGSGDTQYF.

The CDR3: CASSLGLGVEQFF. The genes are TRBV7-2 and TRBJ2-1; checking the TCRdb D call of TRBD1 is not possible without DNA. Germline V CDR1 and CDR2: SGHTA, FQGNSA. CDR3 size: 13 residues.

The genes are TRBV7-9 and TRBJ1-1; without DNA, the TCRdb call of TRBD1 cannot be checked. The CDR3 has 15 amino acids. From germline, CDR1 is SEHNR and CDR2 FQNEAQ (reference sequence). The CDR3 sequence: CASSRDRGLGTEAFF.

V and J are TRBV9 and TRBJ2-1. This CDR3 region has 11 residues. CDR1 is SGDLS and CDR2 is YYNGEE in the germline V gene. CDR3 region: CASSGGLAQFF.

V usage is TRBV11-1 and J usage is TRBJ1-6; TCRdb gives TRBD1 as the D gene, but with no DNA this cannot be confirmed. The germline gives CDR1 SGHAT, CDR2 FQDESV (reference sequence). The CDR3 totals 16 residues. This CDR3 reads CASSLDLGGINSPLHF.

CDR3 loop: CAISELDGPLNTEAFF. The rearrangement uses TRBV10-3 and TRBJ1-1. CDR1 is ENHRY, CDR2 SYGVKD, per germline. The CDR3 sequence is 16 residues long.

This chain joins TRBV29-1 and TRBJ2-3; the D call of TRBD1 rests on TCRdb alone, since no DNA is present to check it. The germline gives CDR1 SQVTM, CDR2 ANQGSEA. The CDR3 spans 14 residues. The CDR3 reads CSVDPDIGTDTQYF.

The CDR3 spells CASSSWTGNPSETQYF. The chain has TRBV6-2 or TRBV6-3 and TRBJ2-5; TCRdb selects TRBD2, and the lack of DNA leaves this call unchecked. Per the germline V gene, CDR1 is MNHEY and CDR2 is SVGEGT. CDR3 length: 16 amino acids.

This chain uses TRBV9 with TRBJ2-1; there is no DNA to check the TCRdb D call of TRBD2. The length of the CDR3 is 16 residues. The V gene's germline CDR1 is SGDLS and CDR2 YYNGEE. CDR3 in amino acids: CASSGLAGSSYNEQFF.

The chain joins TRBV4-1 to TRBJ1-2; TCRdb designates TRBD1, a call that cannot be tested without DNA. This CDR3 region has 12 residues. CDR1 and CDR2 from the germline V gene are MGHRA and YSYEKL. CDR3 in amino acids: CASSQDLRVGTF.

The chain couples TRBV19 to TRBJ2-7; there is no DNA to check the TCRdb D call of TRBD2. This CDR3 is built from 11 residues. Germline-derived CDR1 and CDR2 are LNHDA and SQIVND (reference sequence). CDR3 protein: CAAGSSYEQYF. The full variable domain, rest sourced from reference TRBV19 and TRBJ2-7, is DGGITQSPKYLFRKEGQNVTLSCEQNLNHDAMYWYRQDPGQGLRLIYYSQIVNDFQKGDIAEGYSVSREKKESFPLTVTSAQKNPTAFYLCAAGSSYEQYFGPGTRLTVT.

CDR3 sequence: CSVDQSQVLDTQYF. The chain recombines TRBV29-1 with TRBJ2-3. The germline gives CDR1 SQVTM, CDR2 ANQGSEA. There are 14 residues in the CDR3.

The chain recombines TRBV12-3 or TRBV12-4 with TRBJ1-2; as DNA is missing, the TRBD1 call by TCRdb cannot be tested. There are 16 residues in the CDR3. CDR3 sequence reads: CASSKGGFILTDGYTF.

The chain has TRBV5-6 and TRBJ2-7; the D gene TCRdb calls, TRBD2, cannot be checked with no DNA. CDR1 is SGHDT, CDR2 YYEEEE, per germline. CDR3 length equals 15 residues. CDR3 protein: CASSGPGLADYEQYF.

Here the CDR3 reads CASIQNTGELFF. The chain links TRBV12-3 or TRBV12-4 to TRBJ2-2. The CDR3 is 12 residues long.

CDR3 residues: CASSLEGQGNQPQHF. V gene TRBV7-6 combines with J gene TRBJ1-5; TCRdb indicates TRBD1, and absent DNA this call remains unverified. CDR3 length equals 15 residues. Germline CDR1 and CDR2: SGHVS and FNYEAQ.

The chain links TRBV20-1 to TRBJ2-5. Germline V gives CDR1 DFQATT, CDR2 SNEGSKA (reference sequence). The CDR3 loop spans 14 amino acids. CDR3 amino acids: CSARAEIRQETQYF.

V is TRBV10-2 and J is TRBJ1-1; TCRdb's D gene call, TRBD1, goes unchecked for lack of DNA. CDR3 length: 12 amino acids. Germline V gene sequence: CDR1 WSHSY, CDR2 SAAADI. This CDR3 is CATVGGFAEAFF.

The CDR3 region is CASSYVENVYGYTF. The chain combines TRBV6-2 or TRBV6-3 with TRBJ1-2. Looked up from germline, CDR1 is MNHEY and CDR2 is SVGEGT. This CDR3 comprises 14 residues.